This T cell receptor beta chain is drawn from a study of blood T cell repertoires in COVID-19. Study overall: Acute and convalescent COVID-19 samples came from the United States, Italy and Spain. T cells, B-cell-depleted T cells, or PBMCs provided the cDNA or gDNA that served as material.

In the authors' workflow: Amplification of reference gene primers provided the estimated nucleated cell counts. Generated by immunoSEQ multiplex PCR, the TCRdb table keeps only in-frame clones and is missing some. The DNA gave D and trimming, while V, J and clone size come from that table. This table holds approximately 340,000 clones, roughly 87% found once. J lost 4 bases, V lost 2 bases, and 10 bases had no gene match. The germline V gene has CDR1 SGHTA and CDR2 FQGNSA. The CDR3 runs 16 residues. Followed longitudinally, the Seattle patients had been enrolled during active infection. The specimen sequenced was peripheral blood. This sequence was found in a man aged 25-45 years with COVID-19, enrolled during active disease. The V call is TRBV7-2, the J call TRBJ2-7, with 8 bases aligning to TRBD2. Here the CDR3 DNA reads TGTGCCAGCAGCTTAAGCTCGGCGGGGGGTGCGTACGAGCAGTACTTC. It encodes CASSLSSAGGAYEQYF.